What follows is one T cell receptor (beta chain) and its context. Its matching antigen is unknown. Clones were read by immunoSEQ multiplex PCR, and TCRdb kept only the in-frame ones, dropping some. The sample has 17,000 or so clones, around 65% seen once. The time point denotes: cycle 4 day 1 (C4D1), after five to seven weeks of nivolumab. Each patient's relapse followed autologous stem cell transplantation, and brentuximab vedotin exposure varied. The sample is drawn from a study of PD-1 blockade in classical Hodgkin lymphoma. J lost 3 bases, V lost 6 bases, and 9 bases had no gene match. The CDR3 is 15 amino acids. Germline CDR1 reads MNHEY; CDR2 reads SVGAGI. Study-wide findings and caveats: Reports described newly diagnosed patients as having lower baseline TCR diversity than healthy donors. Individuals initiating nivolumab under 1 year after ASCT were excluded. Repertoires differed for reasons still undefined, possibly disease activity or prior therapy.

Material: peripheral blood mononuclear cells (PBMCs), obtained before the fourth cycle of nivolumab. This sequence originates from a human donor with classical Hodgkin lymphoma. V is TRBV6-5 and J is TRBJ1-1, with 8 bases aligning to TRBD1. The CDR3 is CASRQTGDADTEAFF. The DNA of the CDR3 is TGTGCCAGCAGGCAGACAGGGGATGCGGACACTGAAGCTTTCTTT.